This T cell receptor beta chain was identified during a study of Ad26.COV2.S vaccination and SARS-CoV-2 variants. TCRdb's table, derived via immunoSEQ multiplex PCR, lists solely in-frame clones and lacks some. The sample contains about 370,000 clones, 70% to 90% of which appear only once. Treatment in this sample: roughly 19 received Ad26.COV2.S at low or high dose, single or two shots; roughly five received placebo; per-sample allocation not given. Samples analyzed were those drawn on day 63 after the first vaccine or placebo injection. The TCR was taken from a person between 18 and 59 years old who received the Ad26.COV2.S COVID-19 vaccine or a placebo. This specimen consisted of peripheral blood, obtained in a trial of Ad26.COV2.S vaccine versus placebo.

This chain's CDR3 is CASSLGLATSTDTQYF. The DNA of the CDR3 is TGTGCCAGCAGCCTCGGACTAGCAACTAGCACAGATACGCAGTATTTT. The rearrangement links TRBV5-4 to TRBJ2-3; the match to TRBD2 covers 8 bases. V shed 4 bases, J shed 0 bases, and the junction held 7 bases outside the gene matches. Looked up from germline, CDR1 is SGHNT and CDR2 is YYREEE (reference sequence). The CDR3 consists of 16 residues.